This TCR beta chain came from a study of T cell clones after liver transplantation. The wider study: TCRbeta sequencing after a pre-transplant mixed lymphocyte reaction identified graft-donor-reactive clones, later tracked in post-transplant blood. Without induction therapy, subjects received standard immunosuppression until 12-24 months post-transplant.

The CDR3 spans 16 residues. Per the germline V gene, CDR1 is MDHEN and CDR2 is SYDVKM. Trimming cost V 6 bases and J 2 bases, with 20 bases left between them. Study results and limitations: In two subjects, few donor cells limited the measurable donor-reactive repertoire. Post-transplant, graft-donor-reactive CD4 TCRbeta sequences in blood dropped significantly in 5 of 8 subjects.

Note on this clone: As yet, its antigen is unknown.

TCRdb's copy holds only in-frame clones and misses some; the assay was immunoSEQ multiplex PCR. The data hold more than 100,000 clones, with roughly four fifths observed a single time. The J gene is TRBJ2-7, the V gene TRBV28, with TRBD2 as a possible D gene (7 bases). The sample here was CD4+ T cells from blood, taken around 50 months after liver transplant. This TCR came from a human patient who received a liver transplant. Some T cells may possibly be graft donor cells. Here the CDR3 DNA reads TGTGCCAGCAGGAAGGGAGGGGCAGGGGTCACCTACGAGCAGTACTTC. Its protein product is CASRKGGAGVTYEQYF. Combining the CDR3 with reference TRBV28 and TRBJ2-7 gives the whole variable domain DVKVTQSSRYLVKRTGEKVFLECVQDMDHENMFWYRQDPGLGLRLIYFSYDVKMKEKGDIPEGYSVSREKKERFSLILESASTNQTSMYLCASRKGGAGVTYEQYFGPGTRLTVT.